Listed below are T cell receptor beta chains from one sample, sequenced in a study of metastatic and nonmetastatic thyroid tumors. Using MiXCR, TCRdb reanalyzed the PCR reads. Among around 17,000 clones listed, about 29% were seen once. The sequencing sample was made of tumor tissue. These receptor sequences come from a female donor with papillary thyroid cancer or a benign thyroid nodule (not recorded which). Some clones in this sample may be carry-over from other donors' samples. Each CDR3 is given with its conserved first and last residue. Each record gives: CDR3 DNA, CDR3 protein, D gene, J gene, V gene, clone size. D genes are given only for firm matches. The size of a clone is reported for some rows only, either as once, few or many, or as a class for expanded clones.

cdr3_nt: TGTGCCAGCAGAGGGAGGGGGCTCTCTCAGGCTTTCTTT; cdr3_aa: CASRGRGLSQAFF; d_call: TRBD1; j_call: TRBJ1-1; v_call: TRBV28; clone_size: many
cdr3_nt: TGTGCCAGCAGTGGTGAAGAAAAACTGTTTTTT; cdr3_aa: CASSGEEKLFF; d_call: NA; j_call: TRBJ1-4; v_call: TRBV7-3; clone_size: NA
cdr3_nt: TGTGCCAGCACTCCCGGGGTCCTCGGGGGGATTAATGAGCAGTTCTTC; cdr3_aa: CASTPGVLGGINEQFF; d_call: TRBD2; j_call: TRBJ2-1; v_call: TRBV28; clone_size: many
cdr3_nt: TGCAGCATTGCCGGGGGCGGGATCTATGGCTACACCTTC; cdr3_aa: CSIAGGGIYGYTF; d_call: NA; j_call: TRBJ1-2; v_call: TRBV29-1; clone_size: many
cdr3_nt: TGCGCCAGCAGCCAAGACCCGGGGCTCTCCTACGAGCAGTACTTC; cdr3_aa: CASSQDPGLSYEQYF; d_call: NA; j_call: TRBJ2-7; v_call: TRBV4-1; clone_size: NA
cdr3_nt: TGCGCCAGCAGGAGTACTCCGGGACAGGGTAATTCACCCCTCCACTTT; cdr3_aa: CASRSTPGQGNSPLHF; d_call: TRBD1; j_call: TRBJ1-6; v_call: TRBV5-1; clone_size: NA
cdr3_nt: TGTGCCAGCAGCTTACGCCTGAACACTGAAGCTTTCTTT; cdr3_aa: CASSLRLNTEAFF; d_call: NA; j_call: TRBJ1-1; v_call: TRBV7-3; clone_size: many
cdr3_nt: TGTGCCAGCAGCACGGGACTAGGTTCAGAGCAGTACTTC; cdr3_aa: CASSTGLGSEQYF; d_call: TRBD2; j_call: TRBJ2-7; v_call: TRBV7-2; clone_size: few
cdr3_nt: TGTGCCAGCAGCCGGACAGGTCCCCAAGAGACCCAGTACTTC; cdr3_aa: CASSRTGPQETQYF; d_call: TRBD1; j_call: TRBJ2-5; v_call: TRBV3-1; clone_size: NA
cdr3_nt: TGCGCCAGCAGTCCCTCAGGCGGGAAGAAAGATACGCAGTATTTT; cdr3_aa: CASSPSGGKKDTQYF; d_call: NA; j_call: TRBJ2-3; v_call: TRBV10-1; clone_size: few
cdr3_nt: TGTGCCAGCAGCCTCCCCCGAGGGACCCAGTACTTC; cdr3_aa: CASSLPRGTQYF; d_call: NA; j_call: TRBJ2-5; v_call: TRBV7-9; clone_size: many
cdr3_nt: TGCGCCAGCAGCGCCGGGACAGGTCTCGGCTACGAGCAGTACTTC; cdr3_aa: CASSAGTGLGYEQYF; d_call: TRBD1; j_call: TRBJ2-7; v_call: TRBV5-1; clone_size: many
cdr3_nt: TGTGCCAGCAGTCGGGGGGAAGCGGCAACTAATGAAAAACTGTTTTTT; cdr3_aa: CASSRGEAATNEKLFF; d_call: NA; j_call: TRBJ1-4; v_call: TRBV7-2; clone_size: NA
cdr3_nt: TGTGCCAGCAGCTTCGGTGACCCCGGGGAGCTGTTTTTT; cdr3_aa: CASSFGDPGELFF; d_call: NA; j_call: TRBJ2-2; v_call: TRBV7-6; clone_size: NA
cdr3_nt: TGTGCCAGCAGCACCCACGGGACAGGGATAATTGAAGCTTTCTTT; cdr3_aa: CASSTHGTGIIEAFF; d_call: TRBD1; j_call: TRBJ1-1; v_call: TRBV7-2; clone_size: once
cdr3_nt: TGTGCCAGCCAGGGGGAGCGGGGCCAAGAGACCCAGTACTTC; cdr3_aa: CASQGERGQETQYF; d_call: NA; j_call: TRBJ2-5; v_call: TRBV18; clone_size: many
cdr3_nt: TGCGCCAGCAGCCTCCGAGGGACAGGGGAGGCCTACGAGCAGTACTTC; cdr3_aa: CASSLRGTGEAYEQYF; d_call: TRBD1; j_call: TRBJ2-7; v_call: TRBV4-1; clone_size: NA
cdr3_nt: TGTGCCAGCAGGCCCTCAGGGGCCCCCACTGAAGCTTTCTTT; cdr3_aa: CASRPSGAPTEAFF; d_call: NA; j_call: TRBJ1-1; v_call: TRBV12-3/TRBV12-4; clone_size: few
cdr3_nt: TGTGCCAGCAGCTTGGCTGTGACGCTTTCTGGGCAGTTCTTC; cdr3_aa: CASSLAVTLSGQFF; d_call: NA; j_call: TRBJ2-1; v_call: TRBV5-8; clone_size: NA
cdr3_nt: TGTGCCAGCAGCTTTACCCCCCAGCCCCAGCATTTT; cdr3_aa: CASSFTPQPQHF; d_call: NA; j_call: TRBJ1-5; v_call: TRBV6-1; clone_size: few
cdr3_nt: TGTGCCAGCAGTTATCCGGGACAGGGTAGGACCCTGGAGCTGTTTTTT; cdr3_aa: CASSYPGQGRTLELFF; d_call: TRBD1; j_call: TRBJ2-2; v_call: TRBV6-5; clone_size: few
cdr3_nt: TGTGCCAGCAGTTTAAGTTCGGCGGGAGGGGTCCCAGATACTCAGTATTTT; cdr3_aa: CASSLSSAGGVPDTQYF; d_call: TRBD2; j_call: TRBJ2-3; v_call: TRBV27; clone_size: NA
cdr3_nt: TGCGCCAGCAGCCCGACCGAGGCAGGGGGCGACACCGGGGAGCTGTTTTTT; cdr3_aa: CASSPTEAGGDTGELFF; d_call: TRBD1; j_call: TRBJ2-2; v_call: TRBV5-1; clone_size: many
cdr3_nt: TGTGCCAGCACCAAGGACAGGGCGGCCGAGCAGTACTTC; cdr3_aa: CASTKDRAAEQYF; d_call: TRBD1; j_call: TRBJ2-7; v_call: TRBV2; clone_size: medium-sized
cdr3_nt: TGTGCCAGCAGACCCACAGGGGGCGCGGATGGCTACACCTTC; cdr3_aa: CASRPTGGADGYTF; d_call: TRBD1; j_call: TRBJ1-2; v_call: TRBV6-1; clone_size: few
cdr3_nt: TGTGCCTTGAGTTATGGTAACACTGAAGCTTTCTTT; cdr3_aa: CALSYGNTEAFF; d_call: NA; j_call: TRBJ1-1; v_call: TRBV30; clone_size: few
cdr3_nt: TGTGCCAACAGTTCCGGACAGGATCTGTCTTGGTCACCCCTCCACTTT; cdr3_aa: CANSSGQDLSWSPLHF; d_call: TRBD1; j_call: TRBJ1-6; v_call: TRBV27; clone_size: NA
cdr3_nt: TGTGCCAGCAGCCAAGAGGTTGTCACCGGGGAGCTGTTTTTT; cdr3_aa: CASSQEVVTGELFF; d_call: NA; j_call: TRBJ2-2; v_call: TRBV14; clone_size: NA
cdr3_nt: TGCGCCAGCAGTCGGTTCCCCAGGGGTGTAAGGACAGATACGCAGTATTTT; cdr3_aa: CASSRFPRGVRTDTQYF; d_call: NA; j_call: TRBJ2-3; v_call: TRBV4-1; clone_size: many
cdr3_nt: TGTGCCAGTAGTATGAGAGACAACAATCAGCCCCAGCATTTT; cdr3_aa: CASSMRDNNQPQHF; d_call: NA; j_call: TRBJ1-5; v_call: TRBV19; clone_size: few
cdr3_nt: TGCAGTGCCTTCAACCGGGACAGTCTTAACTATGGCTACACCTTC; cdr3_aa: CSAFNRDSLNYGYTF; d_call: TRBD1; j_call: TRBJ1-2; v_call: TRBV20-1; clone_size: many
cdr3_nt: TGTGCCAGCAGCCGAGGACTAGCTGAGCAGTTCTTC; cdr3_aa: CASSRGLAEQFF; d_call: TRBD2; j_call: TRBJ2-1; v_call: TRBV7-2; clone_size: medium-sized
cdr3_nt: TGTGCCAGCAGTGAGGGGGGCCCTTGGAGCGAGCAGTACTTC; cdr3_aa: CASSEGGPWSEQYF; d_call: NA; j_call: TRBJ2-7; v_call: TRBV2; clone_size: NA
cdr3_nt: TGTGCCAGCAGCTTAGGGAACCAGGAGGAAAATGAGCAGTTCTTC; cdr3_aa: CASSLGNQEENEQFF; d_call: NA; j_call: TRBJ2-1; v_call: TRBV13; clone_size: NA
cdr3_nt: TGTGCCTGTAAGGGGCACCCTAGCTCTGGGGCCAACGTCCTGACTTTC; cdr3_aa: CACKGHPSSGANVLTF; d_call: NA; j_call: TRBJ2-6; v_call: TRBV30; clone_size: many
cdr3_nt: TGCAGTGCTAGAGCCTCACTAGTCTCCCACTACAATGAGCAGTTCTTC; cdr3_aa: CSARASLVSHYNEQFF; d_call: NA; j_call: TRBJ2-1; v_call: TRBV20-1; clone_size: NA
cdr3_nt: TGTGCCAGCAGCGGGCTAGGCAACGAGCAGTACTTC; cdr3_aa: CASSGLGNEQYF; d_call: NA; j_call: TRBJ2-7; v_call: TRBV27; clone_size: medium-sized
cdr3_nt: TGTGCCTGGAGGGCACCCGGTAGCTATGGCTACACCTTC; cdr3_aa: CAWRAPGSYGYTF; d_call: NA; j_call: TRBJ1-2; v_call: TRBV30; clone_size: NA
cdr3_nt: TGCGCCAGCAGCCAAGATGGCACAGGGGGCAGTACAGATACGCAGTATTTT; cdr3_aa: CASSQDGTGGSTDTQYF; d_call: TRBD1; j_call: TRBJ2-3; v_call: TRBV4-3; clone_size: many
cdr3_nt: TGTGCCAGCAGTTCAGCAGGGAGCACAGATACGCAGTATTTT; cdr3_aa: CASSSAGSTDTQYF; d_call: NA; j_call: TRBJ2-3; v_call: TRBV7-3; clone_size: many
cdr3_nt: TGTGCCACCAGTGACCCTGAGGGCGGGAGGGTGAAAGATACGAAGTATTTT; cdr3_aa: CATSDPEGGRVKDTKYF; d_call: TRBD2; j_call: TRBJ2-3; v_call: TRBV24-1; clone_size: NA